This T cell receptor (beta chain) stems from a study of T cells in Graves' hyperthyroidism and ophthalmopathy. Amplification of TCR beta CDR3 regions was performed using RNA transcripts as template. The HTBI primer set served for first-round RT-PCR of the TCR CDR3. TCRdb reprocessed the multiplex PCR reads via MiXCR and lists one record per CDR3 protein. The sample has about 590,000 distinct CDR3 sequences; 15% to 17% are singletons. The patients, who ranged from 18 to 65 in age, presented with newly diagnosed hyperthyroidism lasting under 2 months. The CDR3 has 14 amino acids. The germline V and J ends were trimmed by 4 bases and 6 bases, with 12 bases remaining between them. Germline V gives CDR1 LGHNA, CDR2 YNFKEQ. This clonotype occurred a few times.

The sequenced material came from blood. V is TRBV4-2 and J is TRBJ1-4; D might be TRBD1 (6 bases). The sequence came from a woman aged 30 to 39 with Graves' hyperthyroidism. The CDR3 spells CASSPREGDEKLFF. The CDR3 nucleotides read TGTGCCAGCAGCCCCAGGGAGGGGGATGAAAAACTGTTTTTT.